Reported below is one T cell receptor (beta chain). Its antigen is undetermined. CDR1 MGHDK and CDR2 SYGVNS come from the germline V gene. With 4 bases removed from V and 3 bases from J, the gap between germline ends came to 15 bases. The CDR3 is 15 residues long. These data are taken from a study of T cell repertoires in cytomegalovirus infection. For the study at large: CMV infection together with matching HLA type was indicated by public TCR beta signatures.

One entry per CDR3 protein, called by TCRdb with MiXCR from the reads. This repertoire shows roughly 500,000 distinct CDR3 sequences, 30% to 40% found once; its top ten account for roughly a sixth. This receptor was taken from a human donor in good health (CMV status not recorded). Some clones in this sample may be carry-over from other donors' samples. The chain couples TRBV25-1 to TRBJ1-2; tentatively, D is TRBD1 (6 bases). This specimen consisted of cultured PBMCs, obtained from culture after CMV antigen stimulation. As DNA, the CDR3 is TGTGCCAGCAGTGGTCACAGGGTGGAGGACTATGGCTACACCTTC. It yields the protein CASSGHRVEDYGYTF.